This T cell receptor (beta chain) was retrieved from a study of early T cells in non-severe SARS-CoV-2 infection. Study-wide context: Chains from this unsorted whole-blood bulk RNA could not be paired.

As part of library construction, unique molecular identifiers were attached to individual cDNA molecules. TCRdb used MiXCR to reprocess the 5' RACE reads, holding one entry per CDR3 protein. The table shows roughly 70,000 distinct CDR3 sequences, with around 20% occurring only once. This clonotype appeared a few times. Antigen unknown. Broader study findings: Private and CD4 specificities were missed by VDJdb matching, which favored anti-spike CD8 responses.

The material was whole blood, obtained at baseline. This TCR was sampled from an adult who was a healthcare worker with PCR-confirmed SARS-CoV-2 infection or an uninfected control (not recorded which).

CDR3 region: CASSRIGAKNIQYF. Written as DNA, the CDR3 is TGTGCCAGCAGTCGAATCGGGGCCAAAAACATTCAGTACTTC. This chain joins TRBV11-2 and TRBJ2-4; D not certain. This CDR3 has 14 residues. V shed 6 bases and J shed 1 base, with 10 bases lying between them. CDR1 and CDR2 (germline): SGHAT, FQNNGV. Filled out from reference TRBV11-2 and TRBJ2-4, the complete variable domain reads EAGVAQSPRYKIIEKRQSVAFWCNPISGHATLYWYQQILGQGPKLLIQFQNNGVVDDSQLPKDRFSAERLKGVDSTLKIQPAKLEDSAVYLCASSRIGAKNIQYFGAGTRLSVL.